The 3 T cell receptor beta chains below were found in one sample sequenced in a study of control samples from healthy donors and cancer patients. Measured with immunoSEQ multiplex PCR; TCRdb has only the in-frame clones, and not every one. The sample consists of tens of thousands of clones, about 90% of them appearing once. The sample comprised blood. The receptors stem from a man in his forties or fifties in good health.

The chain links TRBV30 to TRBJ1-1, with no clear D. The CDR3 has 12 amino acids. The V and J ends lost 4 bases and 5 bases respectively, with 11 bases between them. Per germline, CDR1 GTSNPN and CDR2 SVGIG (reference sequence). CDR3 DNA sequence: TGTGCCTGGAACTCCGCACGGACTGAAGCTTTCTTT. Translation: CAWNSARTEAFF.

J is TRBJ1-1 and V is TRBV28; 12 bases line up with TRBD1. The CDR3 spans 15 residues. V dropped 7 bases and J dropped 8; count of bases not matched to a gene: 11. The germline V gene encodes CDR1 MDHEN and CDR2 SYDVKM. CDR3 sequence (DNA): TGTGCCAGCACCCCAGCCGGGACAGGGGGCAAAGAAGCTTTCTTT. This translates into CASTPAGTGGKEAFF.

This rearrangement joins TRBV19 to TRBJ2-5; TRBD1 matches at 10 bases. Germline V lookup: CDR1 LNHDA, CDR2 SQIVND (reference sequence). V lost 9 bases and J lost 5; bases outside the gene matches: 9. CDR3 length: 14 amino acids. In nucleotides, the CDR3 is TGTGCCAGCCGGACAGGGGGGGTTAGGGAGACCCAGTACTTC. Protein product: CASRTGGVRETQYF.